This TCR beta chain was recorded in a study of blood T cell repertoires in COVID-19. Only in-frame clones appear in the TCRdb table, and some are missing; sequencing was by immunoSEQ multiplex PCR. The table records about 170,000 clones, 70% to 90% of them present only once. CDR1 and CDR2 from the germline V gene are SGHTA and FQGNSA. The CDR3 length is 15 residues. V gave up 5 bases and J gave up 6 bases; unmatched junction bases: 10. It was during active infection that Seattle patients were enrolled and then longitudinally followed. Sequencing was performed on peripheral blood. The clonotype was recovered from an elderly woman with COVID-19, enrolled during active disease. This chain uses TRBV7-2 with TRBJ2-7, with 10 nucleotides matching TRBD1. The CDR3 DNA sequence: TGTGCCAGCAGCCCCGGCGGGACAGGGGAGCGCGAGCAGTACTTC. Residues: CASSPGGTGEREQYF.